The 8 T cell receptor beta chains below all came from one sample that was sequenced in a study of blood T cell repertoires in COVID-19. Produced via immunoSEQ multiplex PCR; TCRdb's table is partial and in-frame only. The sample carries around 100,000 clones, roughly 88% recorded once. The sequenced material came from peripheral blood. The receptors here all came from a human donor in a cohort sampled during active COVID-19.

The rearrangement uses TRBV5-6 and TRBJ2-7; D unclear. Trimming took 1 base from V and 1 from J, leaving 12 bases between them. The CDR3 is 15 amino acids. The germline gives CDR1 SGHDT, CDR2 YYEEEE. Written as DNA, the CDR3 is TGTGCCAGCAGCTTGCGGTTAACCCCTTCCTACGAGCAGTACTTC. Translated: CASSLRLTPSYEQYF.

The J gene is TRBJ2-7, the V gene TRBV29-1; tentative D call: TRBD1 (5 bases). Germline CDR1 is SQVTM and CDR2 is ANQGSEA. Between the trimmed V and J ends, which lost 4 bases and 0 bases, there was a span of 13 bases. This CDR3 spans 14 amino acids. The CDR3 is CSVVSRASSYEQYF. CDR3 DNA: TGCAGCGTTGTGAGCAGGGCAAGCTCCTACGAGCAGTACTTC.

The rearrangement uses TRBV5-5 and TRBJ1-4, with D possibly being TRBD1 (6 bases). Germline V gene lookup returns CDR1 SGHKS and CDR2 YYEKEE (reference sequence). Trimming removed 4 bases from V and 10 bases from J, with 17 bases in between. The CDR3 is 14 residues long. The CDR3 region has the DNA TGTGCCAGCAGCACCGGGGGGGGCAGAGGAAAACTGTTTTTT. It is translated as CASSTGGGRGKLFF.

The rearrangement uses TRBV7-2 and TRBJ1-2, with D perhaps matching TRBD1 (5 bases). From germline, CDR1 is SGHTA and CDR2 FQGNSA. CDR3 size: 13 residues. With 1 base removed from V and 8 bases from J, the gap between germline ends came to 11 bases. The CDR3 region is CASSLDQGLGYTF. In DNA form, the CDR3 reads TGTGCCAGCAGCTTAGACCAGGGCCTGGGCTACACCTTC.

The rearrangement uses TRBV19 and TRBJ1-2; D is unresolved. CDR3 size: 13 residues. Germline CDR1 LNHDA, CDR2 SQIVND (reference sequence). V lost 5 bases, J lost 4 bases, and 11 bases lay in between. Written as DNA, the CDR3 is TGTGCCAGTAGTGGGCAGTTTGGCTATGGCTACACCTTC. Translating it yields CASSGQFGYGYTF.

This rearrangement joins TRBV7-2 to TRBJ2-7, with TRBD2 as a possible D gene (5 bases). The CDR3 has 13 amino acids. Germline V gene data show CDR1 as SGHTA and CDR2 as FQGNSA. V lost 2 bases to trimming and J lost 3 bases, with 8 bases between them. As DNA, the CDR3 is TGTGCCAGCAGCTTAAACGGACTCTACGAGCAGTACTTC. Translating it yields CASSLNGLYEQYF.

This clone was observed once. The chain has TRBV11-2 and TRBJ2-7; TRBD2 aligns across 7 bases. The V gene end was trimmed by 1 base and the J gene end by 3 bases; junction bases not matched to a gene: 6. CDR1 and CDR2 from the germline V gene are SGHAT and FQNNGV. There are 15 residues in the CDR3. CDR3 residues: CASSLGAAGVYEQYF. As DNA, the CDR3 is TGTGCCAGCAGCTTAGGTGCCGCGGGAGTCTACGAGCAGTACTTC.

This clone was seen a handful of times. This sequence joins TRBV2 and TRBJ2-7, with TRBD2 matching over 9 bases. With 4 bases clipped from V and 5 bases from J, the junction kept 6 bases outside the gene matches. Germline V gene lookup returns CDR1 SNHLY and CDR2 FYNNEI. The CDR3 is 14 residues long. In DNA form, the CDR3 reads TGTGCCAGCAGTGTTAGCGGGAGAACCCACGAGCAGTACTTC. Its translation: CASSVSGRTHEQYF.